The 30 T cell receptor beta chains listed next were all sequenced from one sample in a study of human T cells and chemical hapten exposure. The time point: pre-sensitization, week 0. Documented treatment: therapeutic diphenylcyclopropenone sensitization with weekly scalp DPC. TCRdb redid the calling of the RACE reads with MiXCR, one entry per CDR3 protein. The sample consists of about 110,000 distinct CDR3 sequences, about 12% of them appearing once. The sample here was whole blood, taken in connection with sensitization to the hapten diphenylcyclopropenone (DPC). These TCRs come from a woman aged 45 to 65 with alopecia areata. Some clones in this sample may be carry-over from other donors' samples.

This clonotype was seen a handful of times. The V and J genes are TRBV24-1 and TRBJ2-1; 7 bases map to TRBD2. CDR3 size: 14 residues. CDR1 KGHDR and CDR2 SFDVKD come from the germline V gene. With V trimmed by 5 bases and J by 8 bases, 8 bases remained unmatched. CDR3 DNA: TGTGCCACCAGTGCGGTGGGGGGGTTGGATGAGCAGTTCTTC. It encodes CATSAVGGLDEQFF.

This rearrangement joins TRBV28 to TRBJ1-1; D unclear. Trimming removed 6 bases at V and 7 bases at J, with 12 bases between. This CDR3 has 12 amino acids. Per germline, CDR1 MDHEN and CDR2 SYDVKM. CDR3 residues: CASSHSNLEAFF. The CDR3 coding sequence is TGTGCCAGCAGCCACTCGAATCTTGAAGCTTTCTTT.

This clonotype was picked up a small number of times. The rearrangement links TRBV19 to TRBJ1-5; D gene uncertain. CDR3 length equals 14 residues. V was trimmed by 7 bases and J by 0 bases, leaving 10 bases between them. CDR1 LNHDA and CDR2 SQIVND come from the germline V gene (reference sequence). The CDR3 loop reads CASNPGYSNQPQHF. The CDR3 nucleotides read TGTGCCAGTAATCCGGGTTATAGCAATCAGCCCCAGCATTTT. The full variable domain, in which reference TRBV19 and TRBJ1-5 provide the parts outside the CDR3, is DGGITQSPKYLFRKEGQNVTLSCEQNLNHDAMYWYRQDPGQGLRLIYYSQIVNDFQKGDIAEGYSVSREKKESFPLTVTSAQKNPTAFYLCASNPGYSNQPQHFGDGTRLSIL.

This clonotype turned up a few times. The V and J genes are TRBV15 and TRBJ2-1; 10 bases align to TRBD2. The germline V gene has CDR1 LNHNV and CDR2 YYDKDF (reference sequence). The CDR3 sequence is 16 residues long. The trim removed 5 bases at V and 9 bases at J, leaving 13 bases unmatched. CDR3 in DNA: TGTGCCACCAGCCCCGAAGGAGCGGGAGGGCCGAGTGAGCAGTTCTTC. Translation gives CATSPEGAGGPSEQFF.

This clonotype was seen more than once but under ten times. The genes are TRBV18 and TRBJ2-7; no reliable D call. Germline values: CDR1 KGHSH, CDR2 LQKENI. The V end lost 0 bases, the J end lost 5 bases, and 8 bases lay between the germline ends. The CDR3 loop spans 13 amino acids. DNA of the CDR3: TGTGCCAGCTCACCACCGGGGATGAACGAGCAGTACTTC. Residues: CASSPPGMNEQYF. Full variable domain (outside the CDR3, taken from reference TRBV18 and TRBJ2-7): NAGVMQNPRHLVRRRGQEARLRCSPMKGHSHVYWYRQLPEEGLKFMVYLQKENIIDESGMPKERFSAEFPKEGPSILRIQQVVRGDSAAYFCASSPPGMNEQYFGPGTRLTVT.

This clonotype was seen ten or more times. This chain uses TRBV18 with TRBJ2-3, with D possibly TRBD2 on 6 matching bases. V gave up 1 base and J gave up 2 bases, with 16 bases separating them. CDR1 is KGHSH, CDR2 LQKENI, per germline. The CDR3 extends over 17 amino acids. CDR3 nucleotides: TGTGCCAGCTCACCACGATCCGGGACTCGTATCACAGATACGCAGTATTTT. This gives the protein CASSPRSGTRITDTQYF.

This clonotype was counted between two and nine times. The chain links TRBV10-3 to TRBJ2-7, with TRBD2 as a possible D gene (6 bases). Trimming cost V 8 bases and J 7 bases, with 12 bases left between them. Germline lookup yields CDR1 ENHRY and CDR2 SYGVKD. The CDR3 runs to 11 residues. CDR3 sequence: CAIGGRREQYF. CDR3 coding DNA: TGTGCCATCGGGGGGAGGAGGGAGCAGTACTTC.

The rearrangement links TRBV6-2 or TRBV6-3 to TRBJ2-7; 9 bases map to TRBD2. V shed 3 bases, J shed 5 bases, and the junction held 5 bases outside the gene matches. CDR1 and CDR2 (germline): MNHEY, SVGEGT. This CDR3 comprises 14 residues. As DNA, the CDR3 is TGTGCCAGCAGTTATGGCGGGAGGGCCCACGAGCAGTACTTC. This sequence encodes CASSYGGRAHEQYF.

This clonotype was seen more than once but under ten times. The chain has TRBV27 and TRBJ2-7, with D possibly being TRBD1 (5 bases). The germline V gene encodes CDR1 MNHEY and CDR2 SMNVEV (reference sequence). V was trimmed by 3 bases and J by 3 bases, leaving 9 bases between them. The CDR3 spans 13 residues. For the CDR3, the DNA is TGTGCCAGCAGTTTGACAGCAAACTACGAGCAGTACTTC. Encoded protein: CASSLTANYEQYF.

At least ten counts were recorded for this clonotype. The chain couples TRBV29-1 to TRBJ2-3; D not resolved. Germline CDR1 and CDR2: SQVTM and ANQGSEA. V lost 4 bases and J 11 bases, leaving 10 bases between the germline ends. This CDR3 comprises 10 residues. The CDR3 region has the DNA TGCAGCGTTGTGCACAGATGGCAGTATTTT. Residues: CSVVHRWQYF.

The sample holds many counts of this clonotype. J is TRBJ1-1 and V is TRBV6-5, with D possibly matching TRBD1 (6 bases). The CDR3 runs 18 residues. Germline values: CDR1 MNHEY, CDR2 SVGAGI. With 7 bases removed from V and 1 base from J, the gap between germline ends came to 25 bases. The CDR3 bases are TGTGCCAGCACCTACGGGGGGGCGGGACACAGACCGAACACTGAAGCTTTCTTT. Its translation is CASTYGGAGHRPNTEAFF.

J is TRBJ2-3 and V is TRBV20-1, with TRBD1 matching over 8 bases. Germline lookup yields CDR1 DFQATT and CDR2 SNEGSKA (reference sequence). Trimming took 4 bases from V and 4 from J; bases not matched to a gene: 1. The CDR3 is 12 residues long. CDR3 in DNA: TGCAGTGCTAAGGACAGGGCAGATACGCAGTATTTT. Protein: CSAKDRADTQYF.

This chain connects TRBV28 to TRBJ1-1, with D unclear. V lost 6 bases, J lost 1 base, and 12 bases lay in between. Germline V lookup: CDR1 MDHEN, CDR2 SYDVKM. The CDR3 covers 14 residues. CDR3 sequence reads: CASRNRVPNTEAFF. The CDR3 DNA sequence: TGTGCCAGCAGAAACCGGGTCCCGAACACTGAAGCTTTCTTT.

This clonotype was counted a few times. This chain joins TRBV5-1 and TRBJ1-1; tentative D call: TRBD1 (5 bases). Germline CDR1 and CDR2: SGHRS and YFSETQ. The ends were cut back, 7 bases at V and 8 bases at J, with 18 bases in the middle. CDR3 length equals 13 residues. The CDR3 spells CASRSGPDGEAFF. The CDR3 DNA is TGCGCCAGCCGATCGGGACCCGATGGGGAAGCTTTCTTT. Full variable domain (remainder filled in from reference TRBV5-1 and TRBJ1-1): KAGVTQTPRYLIKTRGQQVTLSCSPISGHRSVSWYQQTPGQGLQFLFEYFSETQRNKGNFPGRFSGRQFSNSRSEMNVSTLELGDSALYLCASRSGPDGEAFFGQGTRLTVV.

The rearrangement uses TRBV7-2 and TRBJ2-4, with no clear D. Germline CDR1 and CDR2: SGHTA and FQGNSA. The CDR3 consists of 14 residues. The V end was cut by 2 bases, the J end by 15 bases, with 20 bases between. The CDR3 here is CASSLTPSRGPMYF. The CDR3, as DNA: TGTGCCAGCAGCTTAACGCCCTCCCGTGGCCCTATGTACTTC. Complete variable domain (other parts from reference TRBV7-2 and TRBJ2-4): GAGVSQSPSNKVTEKGKDVELRCDPISGHTALYWYRQSLGQGLEFLIYFQGNSAPDKSGLPSDRFSAERTGGSVSTLTIQRTQQEDSAVYLCASSLTPSRGPMYFGAGTRLSVL.

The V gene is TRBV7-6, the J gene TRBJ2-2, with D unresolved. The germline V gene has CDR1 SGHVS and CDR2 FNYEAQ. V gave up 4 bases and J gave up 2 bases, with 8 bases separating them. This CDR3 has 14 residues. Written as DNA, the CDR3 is TGTGCCAGCAGCTCGTATTACAACACCGGGGAGCTGTTTTTT. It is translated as CASSSYYNTGELFF.

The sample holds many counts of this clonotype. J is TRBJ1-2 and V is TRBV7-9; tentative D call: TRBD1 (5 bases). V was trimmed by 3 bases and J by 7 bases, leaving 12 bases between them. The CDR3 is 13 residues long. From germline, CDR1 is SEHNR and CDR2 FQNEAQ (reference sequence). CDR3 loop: CASSFRDLGGYTF. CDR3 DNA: TGTGCCAGCAGCTTCAGGGATCTTGGTGGCTACACCTTC.

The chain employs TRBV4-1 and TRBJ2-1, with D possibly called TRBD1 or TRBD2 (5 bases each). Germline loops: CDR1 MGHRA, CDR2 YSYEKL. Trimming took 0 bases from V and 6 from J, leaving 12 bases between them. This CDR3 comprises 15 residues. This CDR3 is CASSQEGTGSNEQFF. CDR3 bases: TGCGCCAGCAGCCAAGAGGGGACCGGTAGCAATGAGCAGTTCTTC.

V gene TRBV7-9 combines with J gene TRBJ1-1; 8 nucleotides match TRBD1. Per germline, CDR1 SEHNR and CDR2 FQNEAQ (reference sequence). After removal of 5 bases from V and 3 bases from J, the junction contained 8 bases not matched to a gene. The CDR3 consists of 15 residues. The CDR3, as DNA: TGTGCCAGCAGCCGATACCAGGGGGCTGACACTGAAGCTTTCTTT. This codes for CASSRYQGADTEAFF.

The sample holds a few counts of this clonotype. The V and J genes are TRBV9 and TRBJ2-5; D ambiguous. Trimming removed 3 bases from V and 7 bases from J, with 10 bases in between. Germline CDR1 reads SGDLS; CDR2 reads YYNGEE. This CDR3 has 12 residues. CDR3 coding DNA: TGTGCCAGCAGCGACCCCGCCGTGACCCAGTACTTC. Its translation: CASSDPAVTQYF.

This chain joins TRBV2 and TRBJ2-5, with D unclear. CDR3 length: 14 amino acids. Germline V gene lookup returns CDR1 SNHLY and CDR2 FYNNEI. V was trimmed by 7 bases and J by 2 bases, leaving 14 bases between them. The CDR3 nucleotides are TGTGCCAGCACTGCCACCAGCGATCAAGAGACCCAGTACTTC. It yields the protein CASTATSDQETQYF.

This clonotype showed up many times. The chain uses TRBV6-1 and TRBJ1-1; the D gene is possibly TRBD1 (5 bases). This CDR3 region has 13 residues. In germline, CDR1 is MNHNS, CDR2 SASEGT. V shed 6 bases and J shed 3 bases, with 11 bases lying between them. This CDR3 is CASRNPGYTEAFF. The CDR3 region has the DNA TGTGCCAGCAGGAACCCAGGGTACACTGAAGCTTTCTTT.

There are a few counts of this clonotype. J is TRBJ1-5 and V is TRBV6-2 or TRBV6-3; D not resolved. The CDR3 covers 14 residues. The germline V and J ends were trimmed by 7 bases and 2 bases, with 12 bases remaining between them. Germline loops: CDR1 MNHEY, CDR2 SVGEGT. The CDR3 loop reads CASKPDRRNQPQHF. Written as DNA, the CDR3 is TGTGCCAGCAAACCAGATCGACGCAATCAGCCCCAGCATTTT.

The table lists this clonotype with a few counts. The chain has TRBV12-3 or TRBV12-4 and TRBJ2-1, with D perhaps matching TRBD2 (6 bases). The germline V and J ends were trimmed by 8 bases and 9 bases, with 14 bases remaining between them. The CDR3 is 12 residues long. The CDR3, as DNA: TGTGCCAGCGGATTGATGGGAGGTGAGCAGTTCTTC. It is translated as CASGLMGGEQFF.

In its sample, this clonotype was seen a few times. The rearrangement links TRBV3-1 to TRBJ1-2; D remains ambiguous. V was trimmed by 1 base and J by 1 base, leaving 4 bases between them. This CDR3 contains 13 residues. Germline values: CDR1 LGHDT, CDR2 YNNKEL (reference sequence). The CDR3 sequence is CASSQVINYGYTF. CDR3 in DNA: TGTGCCAGCAGCCAAGTCATTAACTATGGCTACACCTTC.

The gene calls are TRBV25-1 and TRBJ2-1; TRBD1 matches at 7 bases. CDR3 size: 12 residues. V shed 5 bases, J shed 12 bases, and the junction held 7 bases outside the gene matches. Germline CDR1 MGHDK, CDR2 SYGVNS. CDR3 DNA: TGTGCCAGCAGTTTAATAGGGGGCAGGCAGTTCTTC. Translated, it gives CASSLIGGRQFF. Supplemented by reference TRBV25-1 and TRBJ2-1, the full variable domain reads EADIYQTPRYLVIGTGKKITLECSQTMGHDKMYWYQQDPGMELHLIHYSYGVNSTEKGDLSSESTVSRIRTEHFPLTLESARPSHTSQYLCASSLIGGRQFFGPGTRLTVL.

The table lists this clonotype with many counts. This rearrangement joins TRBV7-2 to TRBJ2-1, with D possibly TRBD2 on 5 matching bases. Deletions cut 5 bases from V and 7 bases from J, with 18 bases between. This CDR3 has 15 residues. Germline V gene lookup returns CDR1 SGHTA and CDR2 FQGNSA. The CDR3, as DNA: TGTGCCAGCAGCCCCATCCGAGGGAGTGGAAATGAGCAGTTCTTC. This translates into CASSPIRGSGNEQFF.

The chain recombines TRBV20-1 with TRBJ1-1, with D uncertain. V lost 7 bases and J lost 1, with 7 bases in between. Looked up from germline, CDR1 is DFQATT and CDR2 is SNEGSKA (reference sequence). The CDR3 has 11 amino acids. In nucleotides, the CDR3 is TGCAGTGGTACACCGAACACTGAAGCTTTCTTT. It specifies CSGTPNTEAFF.

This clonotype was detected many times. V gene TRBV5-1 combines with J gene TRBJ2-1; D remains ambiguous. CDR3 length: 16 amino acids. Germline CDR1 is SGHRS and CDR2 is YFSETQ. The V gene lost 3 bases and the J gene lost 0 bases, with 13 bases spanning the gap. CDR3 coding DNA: TGCGCCAGCAGCTCCTCTCCGGGCATCTCCTACAATGAGCAGTTCTTC. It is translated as CASSSSPGISYNEQFF.

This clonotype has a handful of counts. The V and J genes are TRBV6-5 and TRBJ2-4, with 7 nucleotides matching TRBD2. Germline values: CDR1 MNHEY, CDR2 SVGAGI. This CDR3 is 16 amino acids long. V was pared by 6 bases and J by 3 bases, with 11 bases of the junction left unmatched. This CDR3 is CASSRRGGRDKNIQYF. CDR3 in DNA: TGTGCCAGCAGCAGAAGGGGAGGGAGGGACAAAAACATTCAGTACTTC.